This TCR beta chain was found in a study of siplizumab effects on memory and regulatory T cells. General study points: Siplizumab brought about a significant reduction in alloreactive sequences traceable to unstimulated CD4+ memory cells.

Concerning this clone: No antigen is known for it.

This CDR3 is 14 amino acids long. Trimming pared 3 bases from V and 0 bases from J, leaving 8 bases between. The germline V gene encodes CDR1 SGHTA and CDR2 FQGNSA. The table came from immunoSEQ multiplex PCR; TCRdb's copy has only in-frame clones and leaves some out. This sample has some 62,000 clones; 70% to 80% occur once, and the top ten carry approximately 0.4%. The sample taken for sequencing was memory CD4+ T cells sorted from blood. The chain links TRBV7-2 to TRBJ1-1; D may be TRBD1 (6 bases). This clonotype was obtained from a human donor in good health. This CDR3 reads CASSFGGLNTEAFF. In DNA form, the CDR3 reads TGTGCCAGCAGCTTCGGGGGCCTGAACACTGAAGCTTTCTTT. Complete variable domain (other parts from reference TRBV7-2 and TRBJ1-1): GAGVSQSPSNKVTEKGKDVELRCDPISGHTALYWYRQSLGQGLEFLIYFQGNSAPDKSGLPSDRFSAERTGGSVSTLTIQRTQQEDSAVYLCASSFGGLNTEAFFGQGTRLTVV.